The clone carrying this T cell receptor beta chain was found once. Its antigen remains unidentified. Treatment reported: oral pan-JAK inhibitor, 5-10 mg twice daily. This sample was included in a study of CD8+ T cells in alopecia areata. Study-level points and caveats: Numerous clones, expanded in lesions, remained in scalp and blood during tofacitinib.

Sequencing templates came from extracted RNA that was reverse transcribed into cDNA. Libraries were prepared by immunoSEQ multiplex PCR; TCRdb keeps only in-frame clonotypes and omits some of them. The sample includes some 220,000 clones, around three fifths of them seen just once. CDR3 length: 16 residues. Germline V gene sequence: CDR1 SGHRS, CDR2 YFSETQ. Trimming took 0 bases from V and 0 from J; bases not matched to a gene: 5. The specimen comprised CD4+ T cells sorted from blood, sampled at week 4, from a patient treated with tofacitinib. The chain links TRBV5-1 to TRBJ1-1; TRBD1 aligns across 7 bases. The TCR sequence derives from a human donor with alopecia areata. The CDR3, as DNA: TGCGCCAGCAGCTTGGAGGGGGCGAACATGAACACTGAAGCTTTCTTT. Translated: CASSLEGANMNTEAFF.